The 31 T cell receptor beta chains below were found in one sample sequenced in a study of cytomegalovirus exposure and HLA in healthy donors. Clones were read by immunoSEQ multiplex PCR, and TCRdb kept only the in-frame ones, dropping some. This table has 160,000 or so clones, just under 90% appearing once. The sample was PBMCs. The receptors shown here come from a woman under 40 in good health and CMV-seronegative.

This clone was seen a few times. The chain has TRBV30 and TRBJ1-1, with D possibly being TRBD1 (5 bases). The CDR3 loop spans 14 amino acids. Deletions cut 0 bases from V and 0 bases from J, with 8 bases between. Germline CDR1 is GTSNPN and CDR2 is SVGIG (reference sequence). CDR3 DNA sequence: TGTGCCTGGAGTGTACCAGGGATGAACACTGAAGCTTTCTTT. Translating gives CAWSVPGMNTEAFF.

CDR3 in amino acids: CASSLLTELYEQYF. The CDR3 coding sequence is TGTGCCAGCAGCCTCTTGACAGAGCTCTACGAGCAGTACTTC. This sequence joins TRBV13 and TRBJ2-7, with D possibly matching TRBD1 (5 bases). The V gene lost 5 bases and the J gene lost 3 bases, with 14 bases spanning the gap. From germline, CDR1 is PRHDT and CDR2 FYEKMQ (reference sequence). This CDR3 has 14 amino acids.

The chain links TRBV29-1 to TRBJ2-2; D gene uncertain. Trimming cost V 2 bases and J 3 bases, with 4 bases left between them. The CDR3 length is 12 residues. CDR1 is SQVTM and CDR2 is ANQGSEA in the germline V gene. The CDR3 loop reads CSVEPYTGELFF. The CDR3 coding sequence is TGCAGCGTTGAACCTTACACCGGGGAGCTGTTTTTT.

The chain uses TRBV9 and TRBJ2-1; 13 bases match TRBD2. Losses at the gene ends were 3 bases for V and 7 bases for J; bases not matched to a gene: 1. CDR3 size: 14 residues. CDR1 is SGDLS and CDR2 is YYNGEE in the germline V gene. The CDR3 reads CASSATSGGNEQFF. As DNA, the CDR3 is TGTGCCAGCAGCGCGACTAGCGGGGGGAATGAGCAGTTCTTC.

This clone showed up just a few times. This chain links TRBV5-4 with TRBJ1-6; 8 bases are shared with TRBD1. This CDR3 has 15 residues. Losses at the gene ends were 4 bases for V and 10 bases for J; bases not matched to a gene: 10. Germline assignment: CDR1 SGHNT and CDR2 YYREEE (reference sequence). CDR3 region: CASSLQGGEGSPLHF. The CDR3 DNA sequence: TGTGCCAGCAGCCTACAGGGGGGAGAAGGGTCACCCCTCCACTTT.

The chain has TRBV5-4 and TRBJ2-3, with 8 bases identical to TRBD2. Germline CDR1 and CDR2: SGHNT and YYREEE (reference sequence). V was clipped by 0 bases and J by 1 base; unmatched bases: 7. This CDR3 region has 17 residues. This CDR3 reads CASSLVGRRGGTDTQYF. The CDR3 nucleotides are TGTGCCAGCAGCTTGGTGGGTCGGCGGGGGGGCACAGATACGCAGTATTTT.

This clone was counted once. The chain couples TRBV4-1 to TRBJ2-7, with TRBD1 matching over 10 bases. The CDR3 loop spans 15 amino acids. The V segment lost 1 base and the J segment 8 bases; nucleotides outside the gene matches: 8. Germline CDR1 reads MGHRA; CDR2 reads YSYEKL. The CDR3 sequence: CASSQAGTGASKQYF. The CDR3 DNA is TGCGCCAGCAGCCAAGCCGGGACAGGGGCGTCCAAGCAGTACTTC.

The chain is built from TRBV27 and TRBJ2-7; possible D gene TRBD1, 6 bases. CDR1 and CDR2 from the germline V gene are MNHEY and SMNVEV (reference sequence). V was cut by 8 bases and J by 7 bases, with 18 bases left in between. The CDR3 sequence is 13 residues long. CDR3 nucleotides: TGTGCCAGCGGATCAGGGGCCCTACTAGAGCAGTACTTC. This sequence encodes CASGSGALLEQYF.

The chain has TRBV7-2 and TRBJ2-7; 9 positions agree with TRBD2. The CDR3 length is 15 residues. Per germline, CDR1 SGHTA and CDR2 FQGNSA. J lost 7 bases, V lost 3 bases, and 10 bases had no gene match. CDR3 region: CASSFQAGGTAEQYF. CDR3 nucleotide sequence: TGTGCCAGCAGCTTCCAGGCGGGGGGGACGGCGGAGCAGTACTTC.

This sequence joins TRBV5-4 and TRBJ2-7, with D possibly being TRBD1 (6 bases). The CDR3 contains 14 residues. CDR1 is SGHNT, CDR2 YYREEE, per germline (reference sequence). V lost 0 bases, J lost 2 bases, and 9 bases lay in between. As DNA, the CDR3 is TGTGCCAGCAGCTTGGGGGGGCAAGCCTACGAGCAGTACTTC. It codes for CASSLGGQAYEQYF.

This chain links TRBV27 with TRBJ2-3, with 7 bases matching TRBD2. The CDR3 has 15 residues. CDR1 is MNHEY, CDR2 SMNVEV, per germline (reference sequence). With V trimmed by 0 bases and J by 0 bases, 0 bases remained unmatched. CDR3 protein: CASSLSRGSTDTQYF. CDR3 coding DNA: TGTGCCAGCAGTTTATCGCGGGGGAGCACAGATACGCAGTATTTT.

The chain recombines TRBV19 with TRBJ2-3, with TRBD2 matching over 9 bases. From germline, CDR1 is LNHDA and CDR2 SQIVND (reference sequence). Trimming took 3 bases from V and 2 from J; bases not matched to a gene: 6. The CDR3 runs to 16 residues. The CDR3 coding sequence is TGTGCCAGTAGTATTCAGGGCGGGGGGGCCACAGATACGCAGTATTTT. This codes for CASSIQGGGATDTQYF.

The V call is TRBV5-8, the J call TRBJ2-5; D might be TRBD1 (5 bases). This CDR3 is built from 14 residues. The germline CDR1 and CDR2 sequences are SGHTS and YDEGEE. Trimming shortened V by 0 bases and J by 5 bases, and 11 bases separated the two germline ends. CDR3 nucleotides: TGTGCCAGCAGCTTGGAAGGGGAAATGGAGACCCAGTACTTC. Encoded protein: CASSLEGEMETQYF. The complete variable domain, with remaining parts taken from reference TRBV5-8 and TRBJ2-5, reads EAGVTQSPTHLIKTRGQQATLRCSPISGHTSVYWYQQALGLGLQFLLWYDEGEERNRGNFPPRFSGRQFPNYSSELNVNALELEDSALYLCASSLEGEMETQYFGPGTRLLVL.

The chain has TRBV4-3 and TRBJ2-5; perhaps TRBD1 as D (6 bases). The CDR3 is made up of 16 amino acids. The V gene lost 3 bases and the J gene lost 4 bases, with 18 bases spanning the gap. Germline V gives CDR1 LGHNA, CDR2 YSLEER. The CDR3 here is CASSQRWGQPGETQYF. The CDR3 coding sequence is TGCGCCAGCAGCCAGAGGTGGGGGCAGCCCGGAGAGACCCAGTACTTC.

The chain employs TRBV14 and TRBJ1-3; unclear D gene. Germline V lookup: CDR1 SGHDN, CDR2 FVKESK. CDR3 size: 15 residues. Trimming cost V 0 bases and J 3 bases, with 9 bases left between them. This CDR3 is CASSQDYGYGNTIYF. The DNA for the CDR3 is TGTGCCAGCAGCCAAGATTACGGTTATGGAAACACCATATATTTT.

The chain uses TRBV27 and TRBJ1-5, with D perhaps matching TRBD1 (6 bases). The CDR3 contains 15 residues. CDR1 MNHEY and CDR2 SMNVEV come from the germline V gene (reference sequence). Between the trimmed V and J ends, which lost 6 bases and 3 bases, there was a span of 15 bases. This CDR3 reads CASRSSGQFNQPQHF. The CDR3 region has the DNA TGTGCCAGCAGATCGTCTGGACAGTTCAATCAGCCCCAGCATTTT.

This clone is a singleton in its sample. The chain employs TRBV6-5 and TRBJ1-1, with D tentatively TRBD1 (6 bases). Trimming took 6 bases from V and 0 from J, leaving 14 bases between them. This CDR3 region has 15 residues. Germline V gene lookup returns CDR1 MNHEY and CDR2 SVGAGI. The CDR3 DNA follows: TGTGCCAGCAGGGGACGGACAGCCTTGAACACTGAAGCTTTCTTT. Protein product: CASRGRTALNTEAFF.

This rearrangement joins TRBV13 to TRBJ1-2, with 10 bases matching TRBD1. CDR1 is PRHDT and CDR2 is FYEKMQ in the germline V gene (reference sequence). Trimming at V came to 6 bases and at J to 5 bases, leaving 12 bases not matched to a gene. The CDR3 runs to 16 residues. CDR3 amino acids: CASRPFAGQGVYGYTF. Written as DNA, the CDR3 is TGTGCCAGCAGACCGTTCGCCGGACAGGGGGTATATGGCTACACCTTC.

This chain links TRBV6-5 with TRBJ2-7; TRBD2 matches at 8 bases. V dropped 5 bases and J dropped 0; count of bases not matched to a gene: 3. Germline V gene sequence: CDR1 MNHEY, CDR2 SVGAGI. The CDR3 is 14 residues long. The CDR3 nucleotides are TGTGCCAGCAGTAGCGGGGGTAACTCCTACGAGCAGTACTTC. It encodes CASSSGGNSYEQYF.

This clone was detected only once. The chain is built from TRBV6-1 and TRBJ1-2, with a possible D match to TRBD1 (5 bases). CDR1 and CDR2 (germline): MNHNS, SASEGT. V lost 7 bases and J lost 0, with 15 bases in between. The CDR3 covers 15 residues. The CDR3 reads CASNPGGVANYGYTF. The CDR3 DNA sequence: TGTGCCAGCAACCCTGGGGGGGTAGCTAACTATGGCTACACCTTC.

The gene calls are TRBV14 and TRBJ2-3; unclear D gene. The CDR3 runs 13 residues. CDR1 SGHDN and CDR2 FVKESK come from the germline V gene. V lost 3 bases to trimming and J lost 7 bases, with 11 bases between them. CDR3 DNA sequence: TGTGCCAGCAGCCAGATTAGCCTACATACGCAGTATTTT. This gives the protein CASSQISLHTQYF.

This clone was recorded once. The chain combines TRBV5-1 with TRBJ1-1, with unresolved D. This CDR3 contains 16 residues. Germline V gene data show CDR1 as SGHRS and CDR2 as YFSETQ. The ends were cut back, 0 bases at V and 4 bases at J, with 16 bases in the middle. The CDR3 is CASSLEWSLVGTEAFF. DNA of the CDR3: TGCGCCAGCAGCTTGGAATGGTCCCTAGTGGGCACTGAAGCTTTCTTT. The full variable domain, its missing parts supplied by reference TRBV5-1 and TRBJ1-1, is KAGVTQTPRYLIKTRGQQVTLSCSPISGHRSVSWYQQTPGQGLQFLFEYFSETQRNKGNFPGRFSGRQFSNSRSEMNVSTLELGDSALYLCASSLEWSLVGTEAFFGQGTRLTVV.

In its sample, this clone was seen once. CDR3 in DNA: TGTGCCAGTAGTAAATCCCCCATTTCAATTGAAGCTTTCTTT. Amino acids: CASSKSPISIEAFF. This chain links TRBV19 with TRBJ1-1; D ambiguous. Trimming cost V 4 bases and J 7 bases, with 16 bases left between them. The CDR3 length is 14 residues. The germline V gene encodes CDR1 LNHDA and CDR2 SQIVND (reference sequence).

The gene calls are TRBV18 and TRBJ1-4; D unresolved. The V end was cut by 5 bases, the J end by 4 bases, with 5 bases between. Germline loops: CDR1 KGHSH, CDR2 LQKENI. The CDR3 is 12 amino acids. As DNA, the CDR3 is TGTGCCAGCTCAGTAATTAATGAAAAACTGTTTTTT. Translated, it gives CASSVINEKLFF.

This chain connects TRBV6-5 to TRBJ2-3; 8 bases match TRBD1. Germline V CDR1 and CDR2: MNHEY, SVGAGI. There are 15 residues in the CDR3. J gave up 4 bases and V 4 bases, and 7 bases lay outside the gene matches. The DNA of the CDR3 is TGTGCCAGCAGTTTCGGGACAGGCCCCCCAGATACGCAGTATTTT. Amino acids: CASSFGTGPPDTQYF.

The chain couples TRBV30 to TRBJ2-2, with 10 bases aligning to TRBD2. Germline V gives CDR1 GTSNPN, CDR2 SVGIG (reference sequence). Trimming at V came to 3 bases and at J to 7 bases, leaving 14 bases not matched to a gene. The CDR3 length is 17 residues. This CDR3 is CAWRGDSGGFFRGELFF. In DNA form, the CDR3 reads TGTGCCTGGAGAGGGGATAGCGGGGGGTTTTTTCGCGGGGAGCTGTTTTTT.

V is TRBV14 and J is TRBJ1-3; perhaps TRBD1 as D (6 bases). In germline, CDR1 is SGHDN, CDR2 FVKESK. The CDR3 is 13 residues long. V lost 4 bases, J lost 8 bases, and 12 bases lay in between. CDR3 sequence: CASSRNRADTIYF. CDR3 DNA sequence: TGTGCCAGCAGCCGAAACAGGGCAGACACCATATATTTT.

This clone was recorded only once. CDR3 in amino acids: CASSDRTGNSNQPQHF. CDR3 sequence (DNA): TGTGCCAGCAGTGATAGGACAGGGAATAGCAATCAGCCCCAGCATTTT. The chain combines TRBV2 with TRBJ1-5, with 8 bases identical to TRBD1. J gave up 0 bases and V 3 bases, and 4 bases lay outside the gene matches. Per the germline V gene, CDR1 is SNHLY and CDR2 is FYNNEI. This CDR3 is 16 amino acids long.

The CDR3 here is CAISDLAGVETQYF. CDR3 DNA sequence: TGTGCCATCAGTGACTTAGCGGGGGTGGAGACCCAGTACTTC. The rearrangement uses TRBV10-3 and TRBJ2-5; 9 nucleotides align to TRBD2. The junction had 4 bases not matched to a gene; V was cut back by 3 bases and J by 5 bases. CDR3 length equals 14 residues. Germline-derived CDR1 and CDR2 are ENHRY and SYGVKD.

This sequence joins TRBV4-1 and TRBJ1-5; the D gene is possibly TRBD1 (5 bases). Germline assignment: CDR1 MGHRA and CDR2 YSYEKL. There are 19 residues in the CDR3. The germline V and J ends were trimmed by 1 base and 4 bases, with 23 bases remaining between them. This CDR3 reads CASSQGFPGVGGQNQPQHF. The CDR3, as DNA: TGCGCCAGCAGCCAAGGGTTCCCCGGAGTGGGCGGACAAAATCAGCCCCAGCATTTT.

The gene calls are TRBV15 and TRBJ2-2, with a possible D match to TRBD2 (6 bases). The CDR3 has 14 residues. The germline CDR1 and CDR2 sequences are LNHNV and YYDKDF (reference sequence). V lost 4 bases to trimming and J lost 2 bases, with 8 bases between them. The CDR3 coding sequence is TGTGCCACCAGCACGGGACTTAACACCGGGGAGCTGTTTTTT. It specifies CATSTGLNTGELFF.